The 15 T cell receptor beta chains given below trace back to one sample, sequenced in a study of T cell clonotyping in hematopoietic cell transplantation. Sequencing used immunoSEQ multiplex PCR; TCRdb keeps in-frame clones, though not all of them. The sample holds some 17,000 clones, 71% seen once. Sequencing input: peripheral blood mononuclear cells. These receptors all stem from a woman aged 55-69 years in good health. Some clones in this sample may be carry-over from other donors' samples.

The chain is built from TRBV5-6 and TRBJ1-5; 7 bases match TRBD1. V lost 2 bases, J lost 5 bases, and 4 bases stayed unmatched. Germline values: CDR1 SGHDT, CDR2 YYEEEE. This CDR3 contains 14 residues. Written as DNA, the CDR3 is TGTGCCAGCAGCTTCGGGACAGACGATCAGCCCCAGCATTTT. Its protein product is CASSFGTDDQPQHF.

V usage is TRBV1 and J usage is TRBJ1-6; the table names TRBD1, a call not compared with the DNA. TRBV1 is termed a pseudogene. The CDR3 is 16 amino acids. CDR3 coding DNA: TGCACCAGCAGCCAAATTTGGGGGCGCGTAAATTCACCCCTCCACTTT. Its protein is CTSSQIWGRVNSPLHF.

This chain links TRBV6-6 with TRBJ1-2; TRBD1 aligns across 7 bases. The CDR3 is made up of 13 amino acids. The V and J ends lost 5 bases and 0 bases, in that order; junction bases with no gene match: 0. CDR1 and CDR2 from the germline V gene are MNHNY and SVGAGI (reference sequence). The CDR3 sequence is CASSDRANYGYTF. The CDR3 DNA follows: TGTGCCAGCAGTGACAGGGCTAACTATGGCTACACCTTC.

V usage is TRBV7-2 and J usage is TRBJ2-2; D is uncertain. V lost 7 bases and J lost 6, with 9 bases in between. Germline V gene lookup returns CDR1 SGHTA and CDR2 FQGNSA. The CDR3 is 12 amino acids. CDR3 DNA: TGTGCCAGCAACCTAGGACCCGGGGAGCTGTTTTTT. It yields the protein CASNLGPGELFF.

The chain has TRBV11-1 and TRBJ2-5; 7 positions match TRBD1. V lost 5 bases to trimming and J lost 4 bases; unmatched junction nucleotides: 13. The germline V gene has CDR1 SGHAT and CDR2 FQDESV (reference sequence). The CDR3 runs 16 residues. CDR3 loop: CASSGRTGVSGETQYF. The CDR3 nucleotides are TGTGCCAGCAGCGGACGCACAGGGGTCTCAGGAGAGACCCAGTACTTC.

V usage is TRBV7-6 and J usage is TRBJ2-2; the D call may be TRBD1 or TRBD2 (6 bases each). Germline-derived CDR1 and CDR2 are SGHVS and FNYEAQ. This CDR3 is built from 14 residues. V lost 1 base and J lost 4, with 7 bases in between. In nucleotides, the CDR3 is TGTGCCAGCAGCTTAGAGGGGGGCACCGGGGAGCTGTTTTTT. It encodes CASSLEGGTGELFF.

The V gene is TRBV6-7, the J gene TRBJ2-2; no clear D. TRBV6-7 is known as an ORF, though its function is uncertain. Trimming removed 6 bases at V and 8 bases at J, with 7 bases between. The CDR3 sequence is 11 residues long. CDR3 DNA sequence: TGTGCCAGCAGACCAATTGGGGAGCTGTTTTTT. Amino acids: CASRPIGELFF.

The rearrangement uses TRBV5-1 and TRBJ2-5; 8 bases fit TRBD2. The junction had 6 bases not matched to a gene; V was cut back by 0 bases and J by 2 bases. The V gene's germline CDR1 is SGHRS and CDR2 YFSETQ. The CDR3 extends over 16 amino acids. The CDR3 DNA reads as TGCGCCAGCAGCTTGGGTGGGGTAGCGGGGCAAGAGACCCAGTACTTC. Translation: CASSLGGVAGQETQYF.

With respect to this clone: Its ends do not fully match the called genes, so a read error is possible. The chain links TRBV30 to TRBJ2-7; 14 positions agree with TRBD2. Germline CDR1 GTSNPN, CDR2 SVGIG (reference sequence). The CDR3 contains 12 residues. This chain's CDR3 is CAWTGLAGVSRF. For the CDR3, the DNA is TGTGCCTGGACGGGACTAGCGGGAGTTAGTCGCTTC.

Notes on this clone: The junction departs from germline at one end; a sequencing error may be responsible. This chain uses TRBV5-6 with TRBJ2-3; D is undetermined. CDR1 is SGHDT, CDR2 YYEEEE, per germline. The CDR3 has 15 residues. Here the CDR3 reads CASSLWSGSTYTQYF. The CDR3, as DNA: TGTGCCAGCAGCTTGTGGTCTGGCTCCACATATACGCAGTATTTT.

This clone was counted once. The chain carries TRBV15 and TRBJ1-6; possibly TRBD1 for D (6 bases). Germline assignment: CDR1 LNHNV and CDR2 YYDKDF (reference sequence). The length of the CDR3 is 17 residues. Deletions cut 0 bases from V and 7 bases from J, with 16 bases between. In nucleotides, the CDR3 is TGTGCCACCAGCAGAGAAGGGGGGCATCAGTGGAATTCACCCCTCCACTTT. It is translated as CATSREGGHQWNSPLHF.

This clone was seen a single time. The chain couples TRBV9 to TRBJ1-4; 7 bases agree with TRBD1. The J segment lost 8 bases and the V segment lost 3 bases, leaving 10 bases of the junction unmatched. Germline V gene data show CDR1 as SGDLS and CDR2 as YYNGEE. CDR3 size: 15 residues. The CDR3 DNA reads TGTGCCAGCAGCGGAGGGGACAGCTGGCGGGAAAAACTGTTTTTT. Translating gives CASSGGDSWREKLFF.

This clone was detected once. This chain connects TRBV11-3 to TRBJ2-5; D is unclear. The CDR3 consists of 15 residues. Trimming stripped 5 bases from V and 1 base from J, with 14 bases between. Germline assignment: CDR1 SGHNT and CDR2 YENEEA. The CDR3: CASSVGQIVQETQYF. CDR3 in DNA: TGTGCCAGCAGCGTAGGGCAGATCGTCCAAGAGACCCAGTACTTC. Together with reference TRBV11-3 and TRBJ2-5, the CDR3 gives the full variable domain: EAGVVQSPRYKIIEKKQPVAFWCNPISGHNTLYWYLQNLGQGPELLIRYENEEAVDDSQLPKDRFSAERLKGVDSTLKIQPAELGDSAVYLCASSVGQIVQETQYFGPGTRLLVL.

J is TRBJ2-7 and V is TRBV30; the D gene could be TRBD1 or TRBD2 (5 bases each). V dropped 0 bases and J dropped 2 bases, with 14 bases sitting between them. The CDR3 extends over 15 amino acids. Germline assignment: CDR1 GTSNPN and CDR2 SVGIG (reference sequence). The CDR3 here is CAWSVRGGATYEQYF. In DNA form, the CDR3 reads TGTGCCTGGAGTGTACGTGGGGGAGCAACCTACGAGCAGTACTTC.

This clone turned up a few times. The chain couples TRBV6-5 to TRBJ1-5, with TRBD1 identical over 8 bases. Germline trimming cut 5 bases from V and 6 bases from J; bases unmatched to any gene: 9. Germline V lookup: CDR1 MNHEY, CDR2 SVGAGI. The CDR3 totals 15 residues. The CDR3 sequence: CASSPGQGGSQPQHF. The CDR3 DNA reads TGTGCCAGCAGTCCCGGACAGGGAGGGAGTCAGCCCCAGCATTTT.